This TCR beta chain stems from a study of shared clonotypes between healthy human individuals. The V gene's germline CDR1 is SGHDN and CDR2 FVKESK. Trimming at V came to 6 bases and at J to 6 bases, leaving 9 bases not matched to a gene. The CDR3 consists of 14 residues. Produced via immunoSEQ multiplex PCR; TCRdb's table is partial and in-frame only. The sample consists of a few million clones, around 94% of them appearing once. Input material: naive CD4+ T cells sorted from blood. Stated subset: CD45RA+ positively selected. The source of this sequence is a man aged 18-30 years in good health. This rearrangement joins TRBV14 to TRBJ2-7; 9 positions agree with TRBD1. CDR3 amino acids: CASSPGQGFPEQYF. The CDR3 region has the DNA TGTGCCAGCAGTCCGGGACAGGGATTTCCCGAGCAGTACTTC.